This T cell receptor (beta chain) was observed in a study of T cells in Graves' hyperthyroidism and ophthalmopathy. Regarding the study as a whole: Ophthalmopathy was model-predicted a median approximately 6.4 months pre-onset. Blood samples included most of the expanded thyroid clonotypes exceeding 0.001.

Fresh 10 ml peripheral blood yielded PBMCs. Amplified TCR beta CDR3 regions derived from RNA transcripts. The primer set for the first-round RT-PCR of the TCR CDR3 was HTBI. Each CDR3 protein gets one entry after TCRdb re-called the multiplex PCR reads with MiXCR. The sample has around 300,000 distinct CDR3 sequences, nearly 15% seen once. Trimming took 2 bases from V and 9 from J, leaving 16 bases between them. The CDR3 totals 14 residues. Germline assignment: CDR1 SGHAT and CDR2 FQNNGV. This clonotype was counted many times. As yet, its antigen is unknown. What was sequenced was blood. The sequence was collected from a woman in her forties or fifties with Graves' hyperthyroidism that later progressed to Graves' ophthalmopathy. This sequence joins TRBV11-2 and TRBJ1-1; D uncertain. The CDR3 region has the DNA TGTGCCAGCAGCTTATCGACCGGGCTCCCTCAAGCTTTCTTT. This encodes CASSLSTGLPQAFF.